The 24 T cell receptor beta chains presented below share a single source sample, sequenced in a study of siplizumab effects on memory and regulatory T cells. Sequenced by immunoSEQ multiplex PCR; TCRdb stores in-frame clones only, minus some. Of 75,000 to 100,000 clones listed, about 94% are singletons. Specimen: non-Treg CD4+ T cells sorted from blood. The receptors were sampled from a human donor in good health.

Here the CDR3 reads CASSERRTTSDEQYF. Here the CDR3 DNA reads TGTGCCAGCAGTGAACGCCGGACTACTTCAGACGAGCAGTACTTC. The V and J genes are TRBV28 and TRBJ2-7; weak D call: TRBD2 (6 bases). V was clipped by 5 bases and J by 5 bases, with 19 bases between them. CDR3 size: 15 residues. Germline values: CDR1 MDHEN, CDR2 SYDVKM.

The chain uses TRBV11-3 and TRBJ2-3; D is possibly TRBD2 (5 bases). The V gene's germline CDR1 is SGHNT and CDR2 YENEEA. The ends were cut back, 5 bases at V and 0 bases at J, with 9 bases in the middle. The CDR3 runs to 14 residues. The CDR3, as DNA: TGTGCCAGCAGCCCCGGCGGGAGCACAGATACGCAGTATTTT. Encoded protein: CASSPGGSTDTQYF. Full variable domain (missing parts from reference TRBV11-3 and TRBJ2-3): EAGVVQSPRYKIIEKKQPVAFWCNPISGHNTLYWYLQNLGQGPELLIRYENEEAVDDSQLPKDRFSAERLKGVDSTLKIQPAELGDSAVYLCASSPGGSTDTQYFGPGTRLTVL.

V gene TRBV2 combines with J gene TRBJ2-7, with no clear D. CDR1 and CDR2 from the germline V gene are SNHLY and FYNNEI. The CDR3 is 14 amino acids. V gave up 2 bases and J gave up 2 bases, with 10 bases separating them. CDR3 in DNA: TGTGCCAGCAGTGAACAGCTCTCTACCTACGAGCAGTACTTC. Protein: CASSEQLSTYEQYF.

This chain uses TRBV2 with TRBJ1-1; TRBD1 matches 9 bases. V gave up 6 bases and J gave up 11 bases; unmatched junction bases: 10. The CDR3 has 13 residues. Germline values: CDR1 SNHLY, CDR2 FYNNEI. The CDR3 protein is CASRGDRALRAFF. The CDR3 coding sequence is TGTGCCAGCAGGGGGGACAGGGCTTTGCGTGCTTTCTTT.

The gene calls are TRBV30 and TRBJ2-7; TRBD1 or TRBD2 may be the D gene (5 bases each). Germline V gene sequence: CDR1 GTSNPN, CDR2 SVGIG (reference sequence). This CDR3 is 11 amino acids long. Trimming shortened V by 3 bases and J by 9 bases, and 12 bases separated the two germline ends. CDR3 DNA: TGTGCCTGGAGGGGGGTTCAGAGGCAGTACTTC. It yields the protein CAWRGVQRQYF.

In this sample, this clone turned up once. The CDR3 protein is CASSGPSGRVYNEQFF. The CDR3 DNA reads as TGTGCCAGCAGCGGCCCTAGCGGGAGAGTCTACAATGAGCAGTTCTTC. The rearrangement uses TRBV5-6 and TRBJ2-1; the match to TRBD2 covers 10 bases. The CDR3 length is 16 residues. V shed 4 bases, J shed 3 bases, and the junction held 7 bases outside the gene matches. CDR1 and CDR2 (germline): SGHDT, YYEEEE.

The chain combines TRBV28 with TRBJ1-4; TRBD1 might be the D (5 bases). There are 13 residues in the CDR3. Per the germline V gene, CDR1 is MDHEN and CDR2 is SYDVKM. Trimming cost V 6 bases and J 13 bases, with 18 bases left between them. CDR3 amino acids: CASSQTGAVGLFF. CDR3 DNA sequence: TGTGCCAGCAGCCAGACCGGGGCCGTTGGACTGTTTTTT.

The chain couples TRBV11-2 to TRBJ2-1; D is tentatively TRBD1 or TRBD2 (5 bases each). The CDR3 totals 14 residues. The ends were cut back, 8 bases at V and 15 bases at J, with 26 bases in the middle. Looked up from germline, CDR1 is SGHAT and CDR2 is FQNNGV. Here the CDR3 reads CASADPRGASRMFF. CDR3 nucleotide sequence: TGTGCCAGCGCGGACCCGAGGGGCGCTTCTAGGATGTTCTTC.

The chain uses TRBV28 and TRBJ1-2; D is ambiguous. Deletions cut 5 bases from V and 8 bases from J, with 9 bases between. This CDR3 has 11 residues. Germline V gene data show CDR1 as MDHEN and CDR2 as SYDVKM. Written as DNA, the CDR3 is TGTGCCAGCAGTCTCCCCGACGGCTACACCTTC. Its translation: CASSLPDGYTF.

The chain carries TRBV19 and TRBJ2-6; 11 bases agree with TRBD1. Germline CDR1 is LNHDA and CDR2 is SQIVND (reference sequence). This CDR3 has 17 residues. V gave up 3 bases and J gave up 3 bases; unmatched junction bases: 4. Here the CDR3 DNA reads TGTGCCAGTAGTATCGGGACAGGGGGTGGTGGGGCCAACGTCCTGACTTTC. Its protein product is CASSIGTGGGGANVLTF.

The CDR3 bases are TGTGCCAGCAGACCTAACAGGGGGCGAGGCACAGATACGCAGTATTTT. Translating it yields CASRPNRGRGTDTQYF. V is TRBV11-1 and J is TRBJ2-3, with TRBD1 identical over 9 bases. This CDR3 contains 16 residues. The V segment lost 6 bases and the J segment 1 base; nucleotides outside the gene matches: 8. CDR1 is SGHAT, CDR2 FQDESV, per germline (reference sequence).

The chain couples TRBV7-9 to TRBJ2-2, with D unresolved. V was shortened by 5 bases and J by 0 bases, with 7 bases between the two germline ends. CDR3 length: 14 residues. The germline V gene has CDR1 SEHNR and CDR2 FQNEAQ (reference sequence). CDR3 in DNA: TGTGCCAGCAGCCTCACGGCGAACACCGGGGAGCTGTTTTTT. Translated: CASSLTANTGELFF.

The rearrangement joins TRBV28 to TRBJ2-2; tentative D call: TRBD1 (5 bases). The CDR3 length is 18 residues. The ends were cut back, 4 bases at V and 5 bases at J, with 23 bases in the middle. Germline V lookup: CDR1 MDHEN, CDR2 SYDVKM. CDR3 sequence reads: CASSWLTAGYFITGELFF. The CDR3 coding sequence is TGTGCCAGCAGTTGGTTGACAGCTGGGTACTTCATTACCGGGGAGCTGTTTTTT.

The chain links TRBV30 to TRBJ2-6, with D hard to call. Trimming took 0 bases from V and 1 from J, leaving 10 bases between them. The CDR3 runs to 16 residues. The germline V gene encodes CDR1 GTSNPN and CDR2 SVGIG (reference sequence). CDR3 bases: TGTGCCTGGAGTGTCCCCCTCTCTTCTGGGGCCAACGTCCTGACTTTC. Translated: CAWSVPLSSGANVLTF.

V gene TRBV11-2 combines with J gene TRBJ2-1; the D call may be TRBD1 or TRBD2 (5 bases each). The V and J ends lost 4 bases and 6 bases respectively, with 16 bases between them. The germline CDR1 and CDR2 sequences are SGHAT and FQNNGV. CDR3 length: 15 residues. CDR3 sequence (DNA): TGTGCCAGCAGCTGGGACGGTCTGGTACTCAATGAGCAGTTCTTC. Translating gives CASSWDGLVLNEQFF.

The DNA of the CDR3 is TGTGCCTGGAGCCAGGGGACTAATGAAAAACTGTTTTTT. Protein product: CAWSQGTNEKLFF. The rearrangement links TRBV30 to TRBJ1-4, with TRBD1 as a possible D gene (6 bases). V dropped 3 bases and J dropped 2 bases, with 7 bases sitting between them. CDR3 size: 13 residues. Germline values: CDR1 GTSNPN, CDR2 SVGIG (reference sequence).

CDR3 bases: TGTGCCAGCAGTTATGACAGGGGCGGAGGCTACACCTTC. Translated: CASSYDRGGGYTF. The rearrangement uses TRBV2 and TRBJ1-2, with 8 bases identical to TRBD1. J gave up 8 bases and V 5 bases, and 7 bases lay outside the gene matches. The CDR3 runs 13 residues. Germline loops: CDR1 SNHLY, CDR2 FYNNEI.

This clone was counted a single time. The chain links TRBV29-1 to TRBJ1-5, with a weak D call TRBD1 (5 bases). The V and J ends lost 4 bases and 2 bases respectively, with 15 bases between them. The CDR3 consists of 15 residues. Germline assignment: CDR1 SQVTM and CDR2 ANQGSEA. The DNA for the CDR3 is TGCAGCGTTGGGGACGAAGGACGAGGCAATCAGCCCCAGCATTTT. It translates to CSVGDEGRGNQPQHF.

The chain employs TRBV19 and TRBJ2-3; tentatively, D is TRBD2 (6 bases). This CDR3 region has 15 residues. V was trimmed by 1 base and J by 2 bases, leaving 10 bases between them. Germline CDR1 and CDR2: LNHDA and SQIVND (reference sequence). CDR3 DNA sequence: TGTGCCAGTAGTATAGCGGCTAGCGTCACAGATACGCAGTATTTT. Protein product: CASSIAASVTDTQYF.

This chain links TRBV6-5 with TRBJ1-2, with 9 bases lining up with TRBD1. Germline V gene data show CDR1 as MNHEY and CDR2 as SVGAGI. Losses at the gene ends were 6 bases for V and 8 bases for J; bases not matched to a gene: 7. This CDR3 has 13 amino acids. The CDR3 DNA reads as TGTGCCAGCAGCTACGGGACAGGGAGCGGCTACACCTTC. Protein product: CASSYGTGSGYTF.

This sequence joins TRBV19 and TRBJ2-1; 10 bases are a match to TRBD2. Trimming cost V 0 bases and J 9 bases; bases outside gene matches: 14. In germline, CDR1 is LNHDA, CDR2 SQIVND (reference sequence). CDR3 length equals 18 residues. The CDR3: CASSIDRLAGQLSGEQFF. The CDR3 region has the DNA TGTGCCAGTAGTATAGACCGACTAGCGGGCCAATTAAGCGGTGAGCAGTTCTTC. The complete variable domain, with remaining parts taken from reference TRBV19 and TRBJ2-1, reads DGGITQSPKYLFRKEGQNVTLSCEQNLNHDAMYWYRQDPGQGLRLIYYSQIVNDFQKGDIAEGYSVSREKKESFPLTVTSAQKNPTAFYLCASSIDRLAGQLSGEQFFGPGTRLTVL.

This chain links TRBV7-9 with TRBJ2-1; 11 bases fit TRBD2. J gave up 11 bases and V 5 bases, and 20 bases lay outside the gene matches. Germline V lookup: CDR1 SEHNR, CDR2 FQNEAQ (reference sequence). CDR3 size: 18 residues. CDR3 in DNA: TGTGCCAGCAGCCGGAGGGGAGGGACTAGCGGAGCTAGGGTGAAGCAGTTCTTC. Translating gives CASSRRGGTSGARVKQFF.

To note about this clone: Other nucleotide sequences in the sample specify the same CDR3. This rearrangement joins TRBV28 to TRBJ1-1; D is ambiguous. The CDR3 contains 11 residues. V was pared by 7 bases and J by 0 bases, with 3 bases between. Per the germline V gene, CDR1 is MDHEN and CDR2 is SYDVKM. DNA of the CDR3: TGTGCCAGCACCCTGAACACTGAAGCTTTCTTT. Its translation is CASTLNTEAFF.

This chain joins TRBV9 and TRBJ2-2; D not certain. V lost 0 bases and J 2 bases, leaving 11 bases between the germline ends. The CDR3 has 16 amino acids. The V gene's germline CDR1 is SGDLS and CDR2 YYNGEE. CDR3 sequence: CASSVEGTENTGELFF. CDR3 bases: TGTGCCAGCAGCGTAGAGGGAACGGAAAACACCGGGGAGCTGTTTTTT.